The clone carrying this T cell receptor (beta chain) has ten or more counts. These data originate in a study of blood T cell repertoires in COVID-19. Study as a whole: The origin of the acute and convalescent COVID-19 samples was the United States, Italy and Spain. Nucleic acid was either cDNA or gDNA, and it came from T cells, B-cell-depleted T cells, or PBMCs.

In the study's own analysis: Amplification from reference gene primers served as the basis for estimated nucleated cell counts. Clones were sequenced by immunoSEQ multiplex PCR, and TCRdb holds only the in-frame ones, with some missing. That table is the source of V, J and clone size, and D and trimming were worked out from the DNA. The sample shows around 150,000 clones, more than 60% of them seen only once. V shed 5 bases and J shed 6 bases, with 10 bases lying between them. The length of the CDR3 is 12 residues. CDR1 is SGHRS, CDR2 YFSETQ, per germline. The receptor's source is a man aged 50-60 years with acute or convalescent COVID-19. V gene TRBV5-1 combines with J gene TRBJ2-3, with a tentative D call TRBD1 (6 bases). Source material: peripheral blood. The DNA for the CDR3 is TGCGCCAGCAGGTTAACAGGGGATACGCAGTATTTT. This gives the protein CASRLTGDTQYF.